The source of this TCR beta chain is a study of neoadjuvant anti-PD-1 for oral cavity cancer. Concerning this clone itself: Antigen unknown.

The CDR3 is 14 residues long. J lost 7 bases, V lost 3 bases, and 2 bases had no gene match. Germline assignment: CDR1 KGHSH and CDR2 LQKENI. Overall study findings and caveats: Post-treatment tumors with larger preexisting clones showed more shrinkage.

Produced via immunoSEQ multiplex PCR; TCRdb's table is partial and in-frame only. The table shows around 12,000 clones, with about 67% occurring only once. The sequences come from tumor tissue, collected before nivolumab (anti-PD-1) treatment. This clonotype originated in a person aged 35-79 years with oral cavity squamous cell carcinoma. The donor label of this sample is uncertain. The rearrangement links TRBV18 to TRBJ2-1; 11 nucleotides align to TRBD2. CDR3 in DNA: TGTGCCAGCTCACCTGGGACTAGCGGAAATGAGCAGTTCTTC. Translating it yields CASSPGTSGNEQFF.